Below, 30 T cell receptor beta chains from the same sample are listed, as sequenced in a study of cytomegalovirus exposure and HLA in healthy donors. This table comes from immunoSEQ multiplex PCR, and its TCRdb copy is limited to in-frame clones, with some not included. The sample lists about 160,000 clones, 96% occurring once. The specimen sequenced was PBMCs. These receptors were obtained from a woman aged 18-30 years in good health and CMV-seronegative.

This chain connects TRBV19 to TRBJ1-5, with 8 bases matching TRBD1. Trimming took 3 bases from V and 6 from J; bases not matched to a gene: 7. The CDR3 has 15 residues. Germline lookup yields CDR1 LNHDA and CDR2 SQIVND (reference sequence). This chain's CDR3 is CASSIWAGGSQPQHF. CDR3 nucleotide sequence: TGTGCCAGTAGTATTTGGGCAGGGGGCAGTCAGCCCCAGCATTTT.

The chain has TRBV5-1 and TRBJ2-3; 13 bases match TRBD2. Trimming at V came to 4 bases and at J to 0 bases, leaving 11 bases not matched to a gene. The CDR3 runs to 19 residues. CDR1 SGHRS and CDR2 YFSETQ come from the germline V gene. The CDR3 protein is CASSAGLAGTIISTDTQYF. CDR3 DNA sequence: TGCGCCAGCAGCGCGGGACTAGCGGGGACGATCATAAGCACAGATACGCAGTATTTT.

The CDR3 DNA follows: TGTGCCAGCAGCTTGGGAGCGGGGGGCTCCTACGAGCAGTACTTC. Translated, it gives CASSLGAGGSYEQYF. The chain carries TRBV5-4 and TRBJ2-7, with 9 bases aligning to TRBD2. The trim removed 0 bases at V and 0 bases at J, leaving 1 base unmatched. This CDR3 spans 15 amino acids. CDR1 and CDR2 from the germline V gene are SGHNT and YYREEE (reference sequence).

The gene calls are TRBV7-2 and TRBJ2-5; D possibly corresponds to TRBD1 (7 bases). In germline, CDR1 is SGHTA, CDR2 FQGNSA. The CDR3 sequence is 16 residues long. V lost 5 bases and J 2 bases, leaving 18 bases between the germline ends. CDR3: CASSRRQGGRQETQYF. The CDR3 nucleotides are TGTGCCAGCAGCCGTCGACAGGGAGGTCGACAAGAGACCCAGTACTTC.

This clone was observed a handful of times. This CDR3 is CARKQGGNSPLHF. The CDR3 coding sequence is TGTGCCAGGAAACAGGGTGGGAATTCACCCCTCCACTTT. The chain is built from TRBV2 and TRBJ1-6, with D possibly being TRBD1 (6 bases). The CDR3 has 13 residues. V dropped 9 bases and J dropped 7 bases, with 13 bases sitting between them. Germline CDR1 and CDR2: SNHLY and FYNNEI.

The table lists this clone with a count of one. The genes are TRBV9 and TRBJ2-1; TRBD2 aligns across 16 bases. This CDR3 comprises 19 residues. Per germline, CDR1 SGDLS and CDR2 YYNGEE. V lost 1 base, J lost 6 bases, and 10 bases stayed unmatched. DNA for the CDR3: TGTGCCAGCAGCGTATATCAAACGGGACTAGCGGGGGGGCTCAATGAGCAGTTCTTC. It is translated as CASSVYQTGLAGGLNEQFF.

The V call is TRBV28, the J call TRBJ2-1, with D perhaps matching TRBD2 (5 bases). V lost 3 bases and J 4 bases, leaving 13 bases between the germline ends. The CDR3 has 15 residues. From germline, CDR1 is MDHEN and CDR2 SYDVKM. The CDR3 loop is CASSFPGLGYNEQFF. DNA for the CDR3: TGTGCCAGCAGTTTCCCCGGACTGGGGTACAATGAGCAGTTCTTC. Full variable domain (missing parts from reference TRBV28 and TRBJ2-1): DVKVTQSSRYLVKRTGEKVFLECVQDMDHENMFWYRQDPGLGLRLIYFSYDVKMKEKGDIPEGYSVSREKKERFSLILESASTNQTSMYLCASSFPGLGYNEQFFGPGTRLTVL.

The chain employs TRBV7-2 and TRBJ1-6; D ambiguous. Trimming shortened V by 7 bases and J by 7 bases, and 17 bases separated the two germline ends. Germline values: CDR1 SGHTA, CDR2 FQGNSA. The CDR3 runs 15 residues. The CDR3 coding sequence is TGTGCCAGCACCTCTCCCCCGGTCGGGAATTCACCCCTCCACTTT. This codes for CASTSPPVGNSPLHF.

This chain joins TRBV6-5 and TRBJ2-1, with 11 bases matching TRBD2. This CDR3 region has 16 residues. CDR1 is MNHEY and CDR2 is SVGAGI in the germline V gene. V lost 4 bases and J lost 3; bases outside the gene matches: 5. The CDR3 DNA sequence: TGTGCCAGCAGTTCCGTAACTAGCGGGGGCTACAATGAGCAGTTCTTC. Protein: CASSSVTSGGYNEQFF.

The rearrangement joins TRBV11-3 to TRBJ2-5; TRBD1 agrees at 9 bases. The V gene end was trimmed by 5 bases and the J gene end by 1 base; junction bases not matched to a gene: 5. CDR1 and CDR2 from the germline V gene are SGHNT and YENEEA. The CDR3 is 15 residues long. This chain's CDR3 is CASSRGQGPQETQYF. The CDR3 nucleotides read TGTGCCAGCAGCCGCGGACAGGGGCCCCAAGAGACCCAGTACTTC.

The rearrangement uses TRBV11-2 and TRBJ2-5, with 12 bases matching TRBD2. Trimming took 0 bases from V and 0 from J; bases not matched to a gene: 11. CDR3 length: 20 amino acids. Germline CDR1 is SGHAT and CDR2 is FQNNGV. This chain's CDR3 is CASSLDPSLAGGSYQETQYF. CDR3 coding DNA: TGTGCCAGCAGCTTAGATCCGTCACTAGCGGGGGGTTCGTACCAAGAGACCCAGTACTTC.

This chain uses TRBV5-4 with TRBJ2-5; TRBD2 agrees at 11 bases. V trimming: 0 bases; J trimming: 2 bases; junction bases outside the gene matches: 6. The CDR3 extends over 17 amino acids. Germline V gives CDR1 SGHNT, CDR2 YYREEE (reference sequence). CDR3 sequence: CASSLGLAGLRQETQYF. Written as DNA, the CDR3 is TGTGCCAGCAGCTTGGGACTAGCGGGGCTCAGGCAAGAGACCCAGTACTTC.

This clone was observed a single time. The chain recombines TRBV25-1 with TRBJ1-2; possibly TRBD1 for D (6 bases). The ends were cut back, 2 bases at V and 9 bases at J, with 19 bases in the middle. The CDR3 contains 15 residues. Per germline, CDR1 MGHDK and CDR2 SYGVNS. The CDR3 region is CASSESLGQGRSYTF. The CDR3 DNA follows: TGTGCCAGCAGTGAAAGTCTAGGGCAGGGGAGAAGCTACACCTTC.

The CDR3, as DNA: TGTGCCAGCAGCTTGTGGACAGGGGATGATGGCTACACCTTC. Protein: CASSLWTGDDGYTF. The V and J genes are TRBV5-8 and TRBJ1-2; 9 bases are a match to TRBD1. V lost 1 base, J lost 6 bases, and 4 bases stayed unmatched. This CDR3 is 14 amino acids long. Germline V gene data show CDR1 as SGHTS and CDR2 as YDEGEE.

In this sample, this clone turned up once. The chain uses TRBV5-1 and TRBJ2-7; 9 bases match TRBD1. With 3 bases clipped from V and 2 bases from J, the junction kept 3 bases outside the gene matches. This CDR3 is 14 amino acids long. Germline CDR1 reads SGHRS; CDR2 reads YFSETQ. The CDR3, as DNA: TGCGCCAGCAGCTCGGGACAGGGAACCTACGAGCAGTACTTC. Its translation is CASSSGQGTYEQYF.

The V gene is TRBV5-8, the J gene TRBJ1-2; 7 nucleotides align to TRBD1. Per germline, CDR1 SGHTS and CDR2 YDEGEE. V trimming: 0 bases; J trimming: 2 bases; junction bases outside the gene matches: 4. The CDR3 extends over 15 amino acids. CDR3 region: CASSLEWGQNYGYTF. As DNA, the CDR3 is TGTGCCAGCAGCTTGGAGTGGGGACAGAACTATGGCTACACCTTC. The full variable domain, rest sourced from reference TRBV5-8 and TRBJ1-2, is EAGVTQSPTHLIKTRGQQATLRCSPISGHTSVYWYQQALGLGLQFLLWYDEGEERNRGNFPPRFSGRQFPNYSSELNVNALELEDSALYLCASSLEWGQNYGYTFGSGTRLTVV.

The table lists this clone with a few counts. CDR3 amino acids: CASSSSSSYYTEAFF. Written as DNA, the CDR3 is TGTGCCAGCAGCTCATCTAGCAGTTACTACACTGAAGCTTTCTTT. The V gene is TRBV5-6, the J gene TRBJ1-1; D remains unclear. The CDR3 runs to 15 residues. The germline V and J ends were trimmed by 3 bases and 3 bases, with 15 bases remaining between them. Germline V lookup: CDR1 SGHDT, CDR2 YYEEEE.

This sequence joins TRBV9 and TRBJ1-3; perhaps TRBD1 as D (6 bases). V lost 4 bases and J 4 bases, leaving 15 bases between the germline ends. The CDR3 sequence is 15 residues long. CDR1 is SGDLS and CDR2 is YYNGEE in the germline V gene. The CDR3 nucleotides read TGTGCCAGCAGCCAAGAGAGGGGGATGGGAAACACCATATATTTT. Encoded protein: CASSQERGMGNTIYF. Drawing the rest from reference TRBV9 and TRBJ1-3, the complete variable domain is DSGVTQTPKHLITATGQRVTLRCSPRSGDLSVYWYQQSLDQGLQFLIQYYNGEERAKGNILERFSAQQFPDLHSELNLSSLELGDSALYFCASSQERGMGNTIYFGEGSWLTVV.

This clone was detected only once. The genes are TRBV14 and TRBJ2-7; maybe TRBD2 (5 bases). Germline CDR1 is SGHDN and CDR2 is FVKESK. V was trimmed by 1 base and J by 3 bases, leaving 13 bases between them. This CDR3 comprises 15 residues. CDR3 amino acids: CASSQGQAGNYEQYF. In DNA form, the CDR3 reads TGTGCCAGCAGCCAAGGTCAGGCCGGGAACTACGAGCAGTACTTC.

The chain joins TRBV19 to TRBJ1-1, with D maybe TRBD1 (6 bases). Germline values: CDR1 LNHDA, CDR2 SQIVND (reference sequence). V was trimmed by 6 bases and J by 6 bases, leaving 17 bases between them. The CDR3 totals 14 residues. The CDR3 protein is CASSRYRDPPEAFF. In nucleotides, the CDR3 is TGTGCCAGTAGCCGATACAGGGATCCACCTGAAGCTTTCTTT.

The CDR3, as DNA: TGTGCTCAGGGGGCGGGGGAGACAACTATTAGCACAGATACGCAGTATTTT. This gives the protein CAQGAGETTISTDTQYF. The chain recombines TRBV6-4 with TRBJ2-3, with a weak D call TRBD1 (8 bases). The germline V gene encodes CDR1 MRHNA and CDR2 SNTAGT. The CDR3 totals 17 residues.

The rearrangement joins TRBV7-9 to TRBJ2-5; 14 bases align to TRBD2. Trimming took 4 bases from V and 5 from J; bases not matched to a gene: 3. This CDR3 is built from 15 residues. CDR1 and CDR2 from the germline V gene are SEHNR and FQNEAQ (reference sequence). Here the CDR3 DNA reads TGTGCCAGCAGCTCGACTAGCGGGGGGGCTGAGACCCAGTACTTC. Translating it yields CASSSTSGGAETQYF.

CDR3 in DNA: TGCGCCAGCAGCTTGGCAAGGGCGGGGGGGGCCAAAAACATTCAGTACTTC. Translation gives CASSLARAGGAKNIQYF. The V and J genes are TRBV5-1 and TRBJ2-4; 9 bases agree with TRBD2. V lost 0 bases and J lost 1; bases outside the gene matches: 5. In germline, CDR1 is SGHRS, CDR2 YFSETQ. The CDR3 runs to 17 residues.

The table lists this clone with a count of one. The genes are TRBV6-5 and TRBJ1-2; 7 nucleotides line up with TRBD1. This CDR3 spans 12 amino acids. V gave up 7 bases and J gave up 3 bases; unmatched junction bases: 2. Germline assignment: CDR1 MNHEY and CDR2 SVGAGI. The DNA for the CDR3 is TGTGCCAGCACCAGGGGGGACTATGGCTACACCTTC. Protein: CASTRGDYGYTF.

The rearrangement joins TRBV7-2 to TRBJ2-5; a weak D match, TRBD2 (5 bases). Trimming cost V 3 bases and J 3 bases, with 8 bases left between them. Germline lookup yields CDR1 SGHTA and CDR2 FQGNSA. This CDR3 has 13 amino acids. The CDR3 DNA reads as TGTGCCAGCAGCTTCAGCGGAAAAGAGACCCAGTACTTC. As protein: CASSFSGKETQYF. Supplemented by reference TRBV7-2 and TRBJ2-5, the full variable domain reads GAGVSQSPSNKVTEKGKDVELRCDPISGHTALYWYRQSLGQGLEFLIYFQGNSAPDKSGLPSDRFSAERTGGSVSTLTIQRTQQEDSAVYLCASSFSGKETQYFGPGTRLLVL.

This clone was detected only once. The rearrangement uses TRBV6-5 and TRBJ1-2, with D maybe TRBD1 (6 bases). The CDR3 contains 16 residues. Trimming pared 0 bases from V and 2 bases from J, leaving 13 bases between. Per germline, CDR1 MNHEY and CDR2 SVGAGI. The CDR3 DNA reads TGTGCCAGCAGTTACTCGGAACGACAGGCCAACTATGGCTACACCTTC. Translating it yields CASSYSERQANYGYTF.

The J gene is TRBJ2-2, the V gene TRBV19; D may be TRBD1 (5 bases). The germline V gene encodes CDR1 LNHDA and CDR2 SQIVND (reference sequence). This CDR3 is built from 13 residues. V dropped 10 bases and J dropped 1 base, with 10 bases sitting between them. Written as DNA, the CDR3 is TGTGCCACCATAGACAGGAACACCGGGGAGCTGTTTTTT. Translation gives CATIDRNTGELFF.

The chain employs TRBV7-9 and TRBJ2-5; D might be TRBD2 (6 bases). Trimming left V 5 bases short and J 3 bases short, with 13 bases between. CDR3 length equals 14 residues. In germline, CDR1 is SEHNR, CDR2 FQNEAQ (reference sequence). The CDR3 nucleotides read TGTGCCAGCAGCGCGGGGAAGGGAGAAGAGACCCAGTACTTC. This translates into CASSAGKGEETQYF.

V is TRBV7-3 and J is TRBJ2-3; 9 bases agree with TRBD2. Germline CDR1 reads SGHTA; CDR2 reads FQGTGA. V trimming: 4 bases; J trimming: 5 bases; junction bases outside the gene matches: 7. The CDR3 extends over 15 amino acids. The CDR3 protein is CASSSSGGGVDTQYF. The CDR3 DNA reads TGTGCCAGCAGCTCCTCTGGCGGGGGGGTAGATACGCAGTATTTT.

The chain has TRBV6-5 and TRBJ1-1; the D gene is possibly TRBD1 (6 bases). In germline, CDR1 is MNHEY, CDR2 SVGAGI. V lost 6 bases and J 3 bases, leaving 14 bases between the germline ends. The length of the CDR3 is 14 residues. The CDR3 sequence: CASSRGRTDTEAFF. The CDR3 nucleotides read TGTGCCAGCAGCCGGGGAAGGACAGACACTGAAGCTTTCTTT.